This entry is about one T cell receptor beta chain. Its ends do not fully match the called genes, so a read error is possible. Profiled with immunoSEQ multiplex PCR; TCRdb holds only in-frame clones, not every one. The sample gives approximately 170,000 clones, 84% of which show up once; 9.5% to 13% is in the top ten. The data derive from a study of blood T cell repertoires in COVID-19. This TCR derives from a man aged 65 to 79 with active or convalescent COVID-19. Specimen: peripheral blood.

The CDR3 DNA reads as TGTGCCAGCAGTTGGAGCGGGAGGGCCTCCTCCAATGAGCAGTTCTTC. Encoded protein: CASSWSGRASSNEQFF. J is TRBJ2-1 and V is TRBV6-2 or TRBV6-3; 10 bases agree with TRBD2. The CDR3 is made up of 16 amino acids. In germline, CDR1 is MNHEY, CDR2 SVGEGT.